The 13 T cell receptor beta chains presented below share a single source sample, sequenced in a study of cytomegalovirus exposure and HLA in healthy donors. PCR amplification relied on 60 Vbeta primers (plus 13 Jbeta primers). Data came from immunoSEQ multiplex PCR; TCRdb stores just in-frame clones and leaves some out. The data contain some 110,000 clones, 78% of them singletons. Specimen: PBMCs. The receptors stem from a man aged 25 to 40 in good health and CMV-seronegative.

As DNA, the CDR3 is TGTGCCAGCAGTTTCAGCGTTGGGGAGACCCAGTACTTC. Amino acid sequence: CASSFSVGETQYF. This sequence joins TRBV6-5 and TRBJ2-5; D is unclear. Trimming took off 4 bases at V and 5 bases at J, with 11 bases between the two ends. The length of the CDR3 is 13 residues. Germline V gene data show CDR1 as MNHEY and CDR2 as SVGAGI.

V gene TRBV6-1 combines with J gene TRBJ1-2; D is possibly TRBD1 (5 bases). The CDR3 totals 14 residues. Trimming stripped 1 base from V and 6 bases from J, with 12 bases between. The germline CDR1 and CDR2 sequences are MNHNS and SASEGT. In DNA form, the CDR3 reads TGTGCCAGCAGTGAAGGGGTAGCGGGGGATGGCTACACCTTC. Amino acid sequence: CASSEGVAGDGYTF.

The chain is built from TRBV29-1 and TRBJ1-2; 9 bases match TRBD1. In germline, CDR1 is SQVTM, CDR2 ANQGSEA. This CDR3 has 16 amino acids. The V gene end was trimmed by 6 bases and the J gene end by 4 bases; junction bases not matched to a gene: 15. The CDR3 loop reads CSVAPGQGLGIYGYTF. For the CDR3, the DNA is TGCAGCGTGGCCCCGGGACAGGGATTGGGGATCTATGGCTACACCTTC.

The chain joins TRBV18 to TRBJ2-7; 9 positions agree with TRBD1. Per germline, CDR1 KGHSH and CDR2 LQKENI. The CDR3 runs to 17 residues. The V and J ends lost 3 bases and 5 bases, in that order; junction bases with no gene match: 14. The CDR3 nucleotides read TGTGCCAGCTCACCTCCCGGGACAGGGACAATGTTCCACGAGCAGTACTTC. This sequence encodes CASSPPGTGTMFHEQYF.

This rearrangement joins TRBV11-2 to TRBJ1-2, with 9 bases matching TRBD1. Per the germline V gene, CDR1 is SGHAT and CDR2 is FQNNGV. J was trimmed by 4 bases and V by 5 bases; bases with no gene match: 8. The CDR3 loop spans 15 amino acids. CDR3 bases: TGTGCCAGCAGCCCCGAAACAGGGGGCGCCTATGGCTACACCTTC. Protein: CASSPETGGAYGYTF. The variable domain in full, with the rest retrieved from reference TRBV11-2 and TRBJ1-2, is EAGVAQSPRYKIIEKRQSVAFWCNPISGHATLYWYQQILGQGPKLLIQFQNNGVVDDSQLPKDRFSAERLKGVDSTLKIQPAKLEDSAVYLCASSPETGGAYGYTFGSGTRLTVV.

The rearrangement links TRBV10-3 to TRBJ1-1; 7 nucleotides align to TRBD1. V lost 10 bases, J lost 6 bases, and 17 bases stayed unmatched. Germline V CDR1 and CDR2: ENHRY, SYGVKD. The CDR3 runs to 15 residues. This CDR3 reads CATNDGQPRGAEAFF. Here the CDR3 DNA reads TGTGCCACCAACGATGGACAGCCCAGGGGGGCTGAAGCTTTCTTT.

The chain employs TRBV15 and TRBJ1-2; possibly TRBD1 for D (6 bases). From germline, CDR1 is LNHNV and CDR2 YYDKDF (reference sequence). The CDR3 totals 16 residues. The germline V and J ends were trimmed by 3 bases and 1 base, with 15 bases remaining between them. The CDR3 region is CATSSPQGQFNYGYTF. The CDR3 nucleotides are TGTGCCACCAGCAGCCCCCAAGGACAGTTTAACTATGGCTACACCTTC. Filled out from reference TRBV15 and TRBJ1-2, the complete variable domain reads DAMVIQNPRYQVTQFGKPVTLSCSQTLNHNVMYWYQQKSSQAPKLLFHYYDKDFNNEADTPDNFQSRRPNTSFCFLDIRSPGLGDTAMYLCATSSPQGQFNYGYTFGSGTRLTVV.

The J gene is TRBJ2-5, the V gene TRBV29-1; perhaps TRBD1 as D (5 bases). Trimming pared 8 bases from V and 3 bases from J, leaving 13 bases between. CDR1 is SQVTM, CDR2 ANQGSEA, per germline. The CDR3 runs to 12 residues. The CDR3 spells CSFERGKETQYF. The CDR3 DNA is TGCAGCTTCGAAAGGGGAAAAGAGACCCAGTACTTC.

This chain connects TRBV7-9 to TRBJ1-2, with TRBD1 matching 9 bases. Germline values: CDR1 SEHNR, CDR2 FQNEAQ (reference sequence). The CDR3 has 15 amino acids. With 5 bases clipped from V and 3 bases from J, the junction kept 7 bases outside the gene matches. CDR3 protein: CASSVGQGSDYGYTF. CDR3 DNA sequence: TGTGCCAGCAGCGTGGGACAGGGATCTGACTATGGCTACACCTTC.

This clone was recorded a few times. V and J are TRBV2 and TRBJ2-4, with a weak D call TRBD1 (5 bases). CDR1 SNHLY and CDR2 FYNNEI come from the germline V gene. The V and J ends lost 6 bases and 6 bases respectively, with 15 bases between them. The CDR3 extends over 14 amino acids. CDR3 sequence (DNA): TGTGCCAGCAGCGAACAAGGACAAGGAAACATTCAGTACTTC. It translates to CASSEQGQGNIQYF.

The J gene is TRBJ2-1, the V gene TRBV10-3, with 7 bases aligning to TRBD1. The length of the CDR3 is 16 residues. The junction had 4 bases not matched to a gene; V was cut back by 0 bases and J by 2 bases. CDR1 ENHRY and CDR2 SYGVKD come from the germline V gene. The CDR3 is CAISESETGTYNEQFF. The CDR3 DNA follows: TGTGCCATCAGTGAGTCGGAGACAGGGACCTACAATGAGCAGTTCTTC.

This chain connects TRBV19 to TRBJ1-2, with TRBD1 identical over 10 bases. This CDR3 region has 14 residues. In germline, CDR1 is LNHDA, CDR2 SQIVND (reference sequence). The J segment lost 8 bases and the V segment lost 1 base, leaving 4 bases of the junction unmatched. This CDR3 is CASSIVGQGYGYTF. CDR3 sequence (DNA): TGTGCCAGTAGTATAGTGGGACAGGGGTACGGCTACACCTTC. Supplemented by reference TRBV19 and TRBJ1-2, the full variable domain reads DGGITQSPKYLFRKEGQNVTLSCEQNLNHDAMYWYRQDPGQGLRLIYYSQIVNDFQKGDIAEGYSVSREKKESFPLTVTSAQKNPTAFYLCASSIVGQGYGYTFGSGTRLTVV.

V and J are TRBV4-3 and TRBJ2-1; TRBD2 matches 12 bases. The CDR3 covers 15 residues. V lost 2 bases and J lost 12; bases outside the gene matches: 8. CDR1 and CDR2 (germline): LGHNA, YSLEER. CDR3 nucleotide sequence: TGCGCCAGCAGCCAATGGGGACTAGCGGGCTCGAGGCAGTTCTTC. Translating gives CASSQWGLAGSRQFF.